This T cell receptor beta chain was profiled in a study of T cell repertoires in cytomegalovirus infection. Study-wide background: Recently described HLA-C-restricted plus well-studied HLA-B-restricted CMV epitopes were used. Public TCR beta signatures provided an indication of both CMV infection and a matching HLA type.

The V gene's germline CDR1 is LNHDA and CDR2 SQIVND (reference sequence). V dropped 3 bases and J dropped 6 bases, with 12 bases sitting between them. This CDR3 contains 14 residues. TCRdb re-called the reads with MiXCR, one entry per CDR3 protein. The repertoire holds approximately 500,000 distinct CDR3 sequences, with 33% as singletons. Study outcomes and limitations: HLA-C-restricted CMV clonotypes gave the most frequent clonotype in two of eight donors.

Of note for this clonotype: The antigen is unknown.

The sample in question was cultured PBMCs, obtained from culture after CMV antigen stimulation. V gene TRBV19 combines with J gene TRBJ1-5, with unresolved D. This sequence was found in a human donor in good health (CMV status not recorded). Some clones in this sample may be carry-over from other donors' samples. CDR3 region: CASSIREVTQPQHF. CDR3 nucleotide sequence: TGTGCCAGTAGTATTCGGGAGGTAACTCAGCCCCAGCATTTT.